This is a list of T cell receptor beta chains from one sample in a study of blood T cell repertoires in COVID-19. The method was immunoSEQ multiplex PCR; TCRdb's version includes in-frame clones alone and lacks a portion of them. The sample contains more than 300,000 clones, 70% to 90% of which appear only once. Input material: PBMCs or T cells enriched from blood (not recorded which). These receptors all stem from a woman in her late teens or twenties who had recovered from COVID-19. CDR3s leave out the opening cysteine and the closing phenylalanine or tryptophan. The D gene is left open where the match is weak.

d_call,j_call,v_call,cdr3_aa
-,TRBJ1-2,TRBV18,ASSRMAGDLYGYT
-,TRBJ1-5,TRBV6-1,ASSEVGGPQPQH
-,TRBJ1-5,TRBV18,ASSPAAGNQPQH
-,TRBJ1-1,TRBV15,ATSRAGMNTEAF
TRBD1,TRBJ1-1,TRBV19,ASSPRRTGEPEAF
-,TRBJ2-7,TRBV7-9,ASSYNSDRFFLYEQY
-,TRBJ1-1,TRBV5-6,ASSNPGGTEAF
-,TRBJ2-3,TRBV5-1,ASSQTPEVADTQY
-,TRBJ1-5,TRBV7-9,ASSPSDQPQH
-,TRBJ2-7,TRBV18,ASSPGHGGSYEQY
-,TRBJ1-4,TRBV6-5,ASSPQGSRNEKLF
TRBD2,TRBJ2-1,TRBV6-5,ASSIRTSGGNEQF
TRBD1,TRBJ1-6,TRBV4-1,ASSQVGQGNSPLH
TRBD1,TRBJ1-2,TRBV13,ASSPVRTGDYGYT
TRBD2,TRBJ2-3,TRBV4-2,ASSLGLAGGLSTDTQY
TRBD1,TRBJ1-4,TRBV6-5,ASRMDRGNEKLF
-,TRBJ1-6,TRBV9,ASSGGHSNSPLH
TRBD1,TRBJ1-1,TRBV6-5,ASSGQGSQLAEAF
TRBD1,TRBJ2-3,TRBV6-4,ASSDSGQGADTQY
-,TRBJ1-2,TRBV7-6,ASSLLSGGYGYT
-,TRBJ2-7,TRBV28,ASKPPTGTYEQY
-,TRBJ2-7,TRBV30,AWSVQSYEQY
TRBD2,TRBJ2-5,TRBV29-1,SVEDRGLAGGIQETQY
-,TRBJ1-4,TRBV9,ASSAQQGFNEKLF
-,TRBJ1-5,TRBV28,ASTTPGFRVSQPQH
-,TRBJ1-3,TRBV30,ASRQISGNTIY
TRBD1,TRBJ1-2,TRBV30,AWSATGKYDGYT
-,TRBJ1-6,TRBV5-1,ASSRTRGASSPLH
TRBD2,TRBJ2-2,TRBV6-5,ASDTSGGAAGELF
-,TRBJ1-5,TRBV28,ASSLGTSSNQPQH
-,TRBJ1-2,TRBV4-3,ASSQEEPNYGYT
TRBD2,TRBJ2-3,TRBV5-4,ASSSRSGGASDTQY
-,TRBJ2-2,TRBV10-1,ASSEAGSTGELF
-,TRBJ1-1,TRBV7-3,ASSLSNSMNTEAF
-,TRBJ2-1,TRBV23-1,ASSQSGPGSHSPDEQF
TRBD1,TRBJ1-5,TRBV30,AWSHSDRGNQPQH
TRBD1,TRBJ2-7,TRBV30,AWSVGTALTEQY
TRBD1,TRBJ1-2,TRBV19,ASRETGSQPSYGYT
-,TRBJ2-1,TRBV11-3,ASSPSRGPYNEQF
-,TRBJ1-1,TRBV11-3,ASSLDWGEEAF
TRBD1,TRBJ1-2,TRBV5-3,ARSWGTGNYGYT
-,TRBJ1-5,TRBV30,AFQGGTGNQPQH
TRBD1,TRBJ1-1,TRBV19,ASGQGGRTEAF
-,TRBJ2-7,TRBV6-6,ASSSRDTRASHEQY
-,TRBJ2-2,TRBV7-2,ASSFGTPNTGELF
-,TRBJ2-7,TRBV7-2,ASSLRAGYVY
TRBD1,TRBJ2-7,TRBV5-1,ASSLGDRGHDEQY
TRBD1,TRBJ1-1,TRBV10-3,AISSGTGGFLEAF
-,TRBJ2-3,TRBV18,ASQEWTDTQY
TRBD2,TRBJ2-3,TRBV4-1,ASSQGALAGADTQY
TRBD2,TRBJ2-2,TRBV9,ASSSRPAGVTGELF
TRBD1,TRBJ1-4,TRBV12-5,ASGPGTGGQEKLF
-,TRBJ2-7,TRBV5-1,ASSLLNSADYEQY